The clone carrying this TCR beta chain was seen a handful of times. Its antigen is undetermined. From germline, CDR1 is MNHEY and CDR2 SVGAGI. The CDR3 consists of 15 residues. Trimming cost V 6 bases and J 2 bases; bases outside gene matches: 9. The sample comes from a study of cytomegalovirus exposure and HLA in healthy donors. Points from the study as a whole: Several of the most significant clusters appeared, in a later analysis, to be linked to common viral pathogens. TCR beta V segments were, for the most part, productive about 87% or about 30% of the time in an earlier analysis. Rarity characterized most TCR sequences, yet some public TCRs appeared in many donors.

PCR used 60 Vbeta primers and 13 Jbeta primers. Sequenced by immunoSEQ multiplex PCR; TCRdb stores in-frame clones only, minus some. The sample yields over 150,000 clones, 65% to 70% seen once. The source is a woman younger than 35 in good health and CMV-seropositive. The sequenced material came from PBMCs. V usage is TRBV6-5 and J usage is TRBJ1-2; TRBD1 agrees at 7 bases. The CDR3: CASRYLGTANYGYTF. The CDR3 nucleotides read TGTGCCAGCAGATACCTTGGGACAGCCAACTATGGCTACACCTTC.